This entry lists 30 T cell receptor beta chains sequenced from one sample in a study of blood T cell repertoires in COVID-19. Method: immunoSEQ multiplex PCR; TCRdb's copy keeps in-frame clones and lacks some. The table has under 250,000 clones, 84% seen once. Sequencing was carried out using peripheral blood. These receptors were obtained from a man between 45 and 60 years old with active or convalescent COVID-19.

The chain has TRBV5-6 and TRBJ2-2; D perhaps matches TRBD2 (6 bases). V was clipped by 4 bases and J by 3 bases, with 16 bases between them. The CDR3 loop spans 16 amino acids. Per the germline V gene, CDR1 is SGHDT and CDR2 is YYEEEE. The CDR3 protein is CASSPPWGGDTGELFF. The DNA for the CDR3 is TGTGCCAGCAGCCCTCCGTGGGGCGGGGACACCGGGGAGCTGTTTTTT.

In nucleotides, the CDR3 is TGCGCCAGCAGCTTGATAGGACAGGGGGCTGCTGGGGCCAACGTCCTGACTTTC. Amino acids: CASSLIGQGAAGANVLTF. The J gene is TRBJ2-6, the V gene TRBV5-1; TRBD1 agrees at 11 bases. From germline, CDR1 is SGHRS and CDR2 YFSETQ. V trimming: 1 base; J trimming: 2 bases; junction bases outside the gene matches: 5. The CDR3 consists of 18 residues.

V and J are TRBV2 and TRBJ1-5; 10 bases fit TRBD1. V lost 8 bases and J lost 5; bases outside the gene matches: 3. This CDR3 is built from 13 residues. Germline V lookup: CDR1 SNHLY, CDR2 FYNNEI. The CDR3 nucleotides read TGTGCCAGCCGACAGGGGGCCGATCAGCCCCAGCATTTT. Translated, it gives CASRQGADQPQHF.

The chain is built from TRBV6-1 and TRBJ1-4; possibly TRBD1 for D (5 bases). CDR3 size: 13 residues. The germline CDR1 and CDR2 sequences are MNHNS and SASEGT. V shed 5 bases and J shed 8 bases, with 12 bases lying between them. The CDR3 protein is CASSSRVGEKLFF. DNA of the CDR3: TGTGCCAGCAGTAGCAGGGTTGGGGAAAAACTGTTTTTT.

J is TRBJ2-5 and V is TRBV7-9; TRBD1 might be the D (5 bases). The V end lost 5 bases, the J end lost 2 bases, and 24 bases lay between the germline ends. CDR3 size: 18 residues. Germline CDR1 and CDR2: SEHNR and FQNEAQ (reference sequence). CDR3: CASSLGWGGDWWQETQYF. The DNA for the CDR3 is TGTGCCAGCAGCCTTGGGTGGGGCGGCGATTGGTGGCAAGAGACCCAGTACTTC. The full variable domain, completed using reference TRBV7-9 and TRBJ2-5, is DTGVSQNPRHKITKRGQNVTFRCDPISEHNRLYWYRQTLGQGPEFLTYFQNEAQLEKSRLLSDRFSAERPKGSFSTLEIQRTEQGDSAMYLCASSLGWGGDWWQETQYFGPGTRLLVL.

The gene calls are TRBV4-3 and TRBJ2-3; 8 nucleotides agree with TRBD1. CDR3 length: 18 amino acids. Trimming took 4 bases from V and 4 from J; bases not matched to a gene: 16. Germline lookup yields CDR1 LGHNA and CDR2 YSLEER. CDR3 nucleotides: TGCGCCAGCAGCCGGTCCCTCTCAGGGGGCTGGACGGCAGATACGCAGTATTTT. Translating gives CASSRSLSGGWTADTQYF.

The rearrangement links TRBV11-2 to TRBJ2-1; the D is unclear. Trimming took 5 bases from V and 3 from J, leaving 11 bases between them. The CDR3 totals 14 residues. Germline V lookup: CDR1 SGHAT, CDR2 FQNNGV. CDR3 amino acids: CASSALANYNEQFF. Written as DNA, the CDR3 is TGTGCCAGCAGCGCATTGGCCAACTACAATGAGCAGTTCTTC.

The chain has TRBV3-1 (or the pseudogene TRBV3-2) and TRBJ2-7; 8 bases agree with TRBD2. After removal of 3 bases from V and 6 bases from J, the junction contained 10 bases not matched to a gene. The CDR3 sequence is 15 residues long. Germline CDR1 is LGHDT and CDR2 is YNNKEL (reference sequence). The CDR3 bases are TGTGCCAGCAGCCACCTTCCCGGGACTAGTGGCGAGCAGTACTTC. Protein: CASSHLPGTSGEQYF.

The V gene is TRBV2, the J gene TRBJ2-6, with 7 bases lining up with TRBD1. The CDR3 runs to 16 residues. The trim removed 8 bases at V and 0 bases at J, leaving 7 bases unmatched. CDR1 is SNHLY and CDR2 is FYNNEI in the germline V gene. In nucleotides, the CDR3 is TGTGCCAGCCGGGACAGCCTATTCTCTGGGGCCAACGTCCTGACTTTC. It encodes CASRDSLFSGANVLTF.

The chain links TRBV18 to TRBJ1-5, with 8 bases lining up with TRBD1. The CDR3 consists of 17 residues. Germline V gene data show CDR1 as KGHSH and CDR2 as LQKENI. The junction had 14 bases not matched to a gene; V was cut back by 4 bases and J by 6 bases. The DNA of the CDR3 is TGTGCCAGCTCACTACGGAGGGCAGGGGGCTCAAGTCAGCCCCAGCATTTT. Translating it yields CASSLRRAGGSSQPQHF.

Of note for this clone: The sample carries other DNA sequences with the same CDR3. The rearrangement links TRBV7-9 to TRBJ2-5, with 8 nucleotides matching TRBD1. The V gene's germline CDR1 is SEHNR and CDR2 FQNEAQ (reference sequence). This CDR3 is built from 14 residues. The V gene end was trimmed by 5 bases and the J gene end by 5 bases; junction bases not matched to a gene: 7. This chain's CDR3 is CASSRGQGGETQYF. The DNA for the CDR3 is TGTGCCAGCAGCCGCGGACAGGGCGGGGAGACCCAGTACTTC. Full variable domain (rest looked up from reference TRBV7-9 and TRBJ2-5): DTGVSQNPRHKITKRGQNVTFRCDPISEHNRLYWYRQTLGQGPEFLTYFQNEAQLEKSRLLSDRFSAERPKGSFSTLEIQRTEQGDSAMYLCASSRGQGGETQYFGPGTRLLVL.

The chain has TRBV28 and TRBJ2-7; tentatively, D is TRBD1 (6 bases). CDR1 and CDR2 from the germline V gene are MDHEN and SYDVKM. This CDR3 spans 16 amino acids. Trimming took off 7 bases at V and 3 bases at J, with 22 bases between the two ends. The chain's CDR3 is CASIGVETGSIYEQYF. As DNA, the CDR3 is TGTGCCAGCATAGGGGTGGAGACAGGCTCAATCTACGAGCAGTACTTC.

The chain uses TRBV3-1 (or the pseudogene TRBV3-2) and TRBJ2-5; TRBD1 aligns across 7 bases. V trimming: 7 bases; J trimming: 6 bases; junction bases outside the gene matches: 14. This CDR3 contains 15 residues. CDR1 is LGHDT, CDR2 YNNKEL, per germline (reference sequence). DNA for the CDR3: TGTGCCAGCACCCACGGGCCAACAGGGGCCCAGACCCAGTACTTC. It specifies CASTHGPTGAQTQYF.

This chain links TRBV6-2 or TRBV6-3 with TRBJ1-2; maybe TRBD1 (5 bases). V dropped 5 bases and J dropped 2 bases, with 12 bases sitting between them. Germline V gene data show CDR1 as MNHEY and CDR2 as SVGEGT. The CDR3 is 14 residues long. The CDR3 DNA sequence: TGTGCCAGCAGTCCAGGATCAGGGAACTATGGCTACACCTTC. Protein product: CASSPGSGNYGYTF.

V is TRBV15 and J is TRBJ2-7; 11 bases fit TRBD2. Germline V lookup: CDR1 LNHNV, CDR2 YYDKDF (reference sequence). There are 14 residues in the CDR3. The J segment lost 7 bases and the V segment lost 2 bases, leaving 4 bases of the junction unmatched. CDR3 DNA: TGTGCCACCAGCAGACCTGGACTAGCGGGTGAGCAGTACTTC. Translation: CATSRPGLAGEQYF.

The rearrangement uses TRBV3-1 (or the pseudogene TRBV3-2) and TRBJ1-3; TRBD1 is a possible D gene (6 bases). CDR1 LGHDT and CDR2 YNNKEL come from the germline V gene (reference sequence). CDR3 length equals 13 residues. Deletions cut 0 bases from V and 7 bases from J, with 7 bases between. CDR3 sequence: CASSQDQGNTIYF. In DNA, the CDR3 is TGTGCCAGCAGCCAAGATCAGGGGAACACCATATATTTT.

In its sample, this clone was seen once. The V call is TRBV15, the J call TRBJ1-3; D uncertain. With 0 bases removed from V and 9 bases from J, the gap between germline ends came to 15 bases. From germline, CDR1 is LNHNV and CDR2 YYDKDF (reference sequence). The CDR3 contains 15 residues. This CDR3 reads CATSRDRNSRFTIYF. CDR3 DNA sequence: TGTGCCACCAGCAGAGATCGGAACAGTCGATTCACCATATATTTT. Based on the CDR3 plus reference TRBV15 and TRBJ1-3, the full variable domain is DAMVIQNPRYQVTQFGKPVTLSCSQTLNHNVMYWYQQKSSQAPKLLFHYYDKDFNNEADTPDNFQSRRPNTSFCFLDIRSPGLGDTAMYLCATSRDRNSRFTIYFGEGSWLTVV.

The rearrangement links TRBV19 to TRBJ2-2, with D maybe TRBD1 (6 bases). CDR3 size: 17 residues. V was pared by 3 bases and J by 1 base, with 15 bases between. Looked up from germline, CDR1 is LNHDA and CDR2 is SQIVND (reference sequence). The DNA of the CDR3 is TGTGCCAGTAGTATTGGGACACCCGTCGGGAACACCGGGGAGCTGTTTTTT. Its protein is CASSIGTPVGNTGELFF.

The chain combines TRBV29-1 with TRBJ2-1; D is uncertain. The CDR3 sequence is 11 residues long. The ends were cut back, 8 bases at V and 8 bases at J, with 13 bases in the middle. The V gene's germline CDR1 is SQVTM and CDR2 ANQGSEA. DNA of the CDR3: TGCAGCTTCATCGACTGGTATGAGCAGTTCTTC. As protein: CSFIDWYEQFF.

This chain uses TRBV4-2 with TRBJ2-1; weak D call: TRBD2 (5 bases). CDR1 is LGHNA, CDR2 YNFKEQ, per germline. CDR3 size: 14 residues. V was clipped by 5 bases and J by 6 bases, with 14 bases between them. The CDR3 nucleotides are TGTGCCAGCAGCGGAGGCATACTTCTCAATGAGCAGTTCTTC. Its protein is CASSGGILLNEQFF.

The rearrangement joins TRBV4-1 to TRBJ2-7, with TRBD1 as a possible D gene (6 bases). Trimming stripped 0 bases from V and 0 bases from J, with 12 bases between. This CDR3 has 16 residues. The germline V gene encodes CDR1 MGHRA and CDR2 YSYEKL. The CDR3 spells CASSQDRGQSSYEQYF. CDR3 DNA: TGCGCCAGCAGCCAAGATCGAGGACAGAGCTCCTACGAGCAGTACTTC.

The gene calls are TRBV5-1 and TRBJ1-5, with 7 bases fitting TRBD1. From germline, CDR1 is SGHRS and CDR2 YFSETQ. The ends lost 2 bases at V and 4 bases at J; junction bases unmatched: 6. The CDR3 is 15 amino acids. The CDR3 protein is CASSFTGEINQPQHF. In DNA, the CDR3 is TGCGCCAGCAGCTTCACAGGGGAGATTAATCAGCCCCAGCATTTT. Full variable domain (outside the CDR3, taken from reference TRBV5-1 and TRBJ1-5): KAGVTQTPRYLIKTRGQQVTLSCSPISGHRSVSWYQQTPGQGLQFLFEYFSETQRNKGNFPGRFSGRQFSNSRSEMNVSTLELGDSALYLCASSFTGEINQPQHFGDGTRLSIL.

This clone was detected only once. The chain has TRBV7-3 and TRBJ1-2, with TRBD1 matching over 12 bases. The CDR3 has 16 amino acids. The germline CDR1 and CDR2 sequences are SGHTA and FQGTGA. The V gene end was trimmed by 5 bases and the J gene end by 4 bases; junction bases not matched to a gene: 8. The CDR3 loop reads CASSIKGGQGAYGYTF. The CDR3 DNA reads TGTGCCAGCAGCATTAAAGGGGGACAGGGGGCCTATGGCTACACCTTC.

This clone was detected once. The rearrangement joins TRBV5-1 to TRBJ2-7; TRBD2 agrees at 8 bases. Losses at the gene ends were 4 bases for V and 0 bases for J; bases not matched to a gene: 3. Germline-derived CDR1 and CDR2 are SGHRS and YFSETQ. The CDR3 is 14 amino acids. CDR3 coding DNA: TGCGCCAGCAGCCCCGGGACTAGCTCCTACGAGCAGTACTTC. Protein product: CASSPGTSSYEQYF.

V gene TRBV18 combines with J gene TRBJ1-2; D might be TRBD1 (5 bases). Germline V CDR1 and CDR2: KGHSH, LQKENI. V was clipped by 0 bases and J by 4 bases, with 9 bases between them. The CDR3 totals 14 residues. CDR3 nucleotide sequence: TGTGCCAGCTCACCACCGGGGCAGATCTATGGCTACACCTTC. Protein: CASSPPGQIYGYTF.

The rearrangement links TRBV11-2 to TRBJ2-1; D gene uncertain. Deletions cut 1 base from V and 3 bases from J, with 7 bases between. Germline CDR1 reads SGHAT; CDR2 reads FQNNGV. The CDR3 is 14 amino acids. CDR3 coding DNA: TGTGCCAGCAGCTTAGTGCAGATCTACAATGAGCAGTTCTTC. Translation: CASSLVQIYNEQFF. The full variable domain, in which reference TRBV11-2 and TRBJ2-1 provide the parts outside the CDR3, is EAGVAQSPRYKIIEKRQSVAFWCNPISGHATLYWYQQILGQGPKLLIQFQNNGVVDDSQLPKDRFSAERLKGVDSTLKIQPAKLEDSAVYLCASSLVQIYNEQFFGPGTRLTVL.

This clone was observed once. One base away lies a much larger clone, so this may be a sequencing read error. The CDR3 region has the DNA TGCGCCAGCAGTGACCCCCCAGGGGGTACAGATACGCAGTATTTT. It is translated as CASSDPPGGTDTQYF. The chain uses TRBV10-2 and TRBJ2-3; 7 positions match TRBD1. This CDR3 spans 15 amino acids. V lost 3 bases and J lost 3; bases outside the gene matches: 6. From germline, CDR1 is WSHSY and CDR2 SAAADI.

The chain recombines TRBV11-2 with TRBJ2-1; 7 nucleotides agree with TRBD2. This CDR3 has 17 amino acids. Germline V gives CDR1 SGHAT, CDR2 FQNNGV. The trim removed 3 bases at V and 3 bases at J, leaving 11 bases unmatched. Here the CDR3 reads CASSLRLRGTFYNEQFF. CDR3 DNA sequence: TGTGCCAGCAGCTTGCGGTTGCGGGGGACCTTCTACAATGAGCAGTTCTTC.

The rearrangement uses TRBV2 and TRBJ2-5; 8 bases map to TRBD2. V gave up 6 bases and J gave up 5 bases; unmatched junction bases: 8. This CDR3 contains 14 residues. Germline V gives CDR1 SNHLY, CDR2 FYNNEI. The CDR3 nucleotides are TGTGCCAGCAGGACCGGGGGGGCCTCGGAGACCCAGTACTTC. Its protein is CASRTGGASETQYF.

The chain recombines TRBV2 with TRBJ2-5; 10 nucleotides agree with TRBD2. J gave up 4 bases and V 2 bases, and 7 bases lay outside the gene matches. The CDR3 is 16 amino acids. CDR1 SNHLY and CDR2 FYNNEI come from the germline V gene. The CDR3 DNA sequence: TGTGCCAGCAGTGAATATAAGCGGGGGGGCGCAGAGACCCAGTACTTC. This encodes CASSEYKRGGAETQYF.